Listed below are T cell receptor beta chains from one sample, sequenced in a study of CD8+ T cells in alopecia areata. Repertoires were generated with immunoSEQ multiplex PCR, while TCRdb's copy carries only in-frame clones and drops some. There are about 200,000 clones in the sample; less than 45% occur only once, and more than 0.4% lies in the top ten. This material consisted of CD4+ T cells sorted from blood, taken at approximately week 30, from a patient treated with tofacitinib. Every receptor here comes from a human donor with alopecia areata. Each CDR3 is given with its conserved first and last residue. A D gene is named only where the DNA matches it firmly. Only part of the rows carry a size: once, few, many, or a class if the clone is expanded.

CDR3aa: CASSQEGGRWYEQYF
CDR3nt: TGCGCCAGCAGCCAAGAGGGCGGGAGGTGGTACGAGCAGTACTTC
abundance: NA
j_gene: TRBJ2-7
d_gene: TRBD2
v_gene: TRBV4-1

CDR3aa: CASSVEGHGNQPQHF
CDR3nt: TGTGCCAGCAGTGTGGAGGGACATGGCAATCAGCCCCAGCATTTT
abundance: many
j_gene: TRBJ1-5
d_gene: NA
v_gene: TRBV2

CDR3aa: CASRKKGGGFTDTQYF
CDR3nt: TGTGCCAGCAGGAAAAAAGGGGGCGGGTTCACAGATACGCAGTATTTT
abundance: NA
j_gene: TRBJ2-3
d_gene: TRBD1
v_gene: TRBV5-6

CDR3aa: CASSLDGTRMNEAFF
CDR3nt: TGCGCCAGCAGCTTGGACGGGACCCGGATGAATGAAGCTTTCTTT
abundance: NA
j_gene: TRBJ1-1
d_gene: NA
v_gene: TRBV5-1

CDR3aa: CAWSQPDRYSPLHF
CDR3nt: TGTGCCTGGAGCCAACCCGATCGGTATTCACCCCTCCACTTT
abundance: NA
j_gene: TRBJ1-6
d_gene: NA
v_gene: TRBV30

CDR3aa: CASSQGGTGVGELFF
CDR3nt: TGCGCCAGCAGCCAAGGGGGTACGGGAGTCGGGGAGCTGTTTTTT
abundance: NA
j_gene: TRBJ2-2
d_gene: NA
v_gene: TRBV4-1

CDR3aa: CSAPSGYGYTF
CDR3nt: TGCAGTGCCCCCTCAGGGTACGGCTACACCTTC
abundance: many
j_gene: TRBJ1-2
d_gene: NA
v_gene: TRBV20-1

CDR3aa: CASSRGPKEPEAFF
CDR3nt: TGTGCCAGCAGCCGCGGACCTAAAGAACCTGAAGCTTTCTTT
abundance: NA
j_gene: TRBJ1-1
d_gene: NA
v_gene: TRBV5-4

CDR3aa: CAIPREDKREQYF
CDR3nt: TGTGCCATCCCCCGGGAGGATAAGCGCGAGCAGTACTTC
abundance: NA
j_gene: TRBJ2-7
d_gene: TRBD2
v_gene: TRBV6-5

CDR3aa: CASSLYVSSYEQYF
CDR3nt: TGCGCCAGCAGCTTGTACGTCAGCTCCTACGAGCAGTACTTC
abundance: NA
j_gene: TRBJ2-7
d_gene: NA
v_gene: TRBV5-1

CDR3aa: CASSLIGGGPGNEQFF
CDR3nt: TGTGCCAGCAGCTTAATCGGCGGGGGGCCGGGGAATGAGCAGTTCTTC
abundance: NA
j_gene: TRBJ2-1
d_gene: TRBD2
v_gene: TRBV7-9

CDR3aa: CATSRGTFPNEKLFF
CDR3nt: TGTGCCACCAGCAGAGGGACATTCCCTAATGAAAAACTGTTTTTT
abundance: few
j_gene: TRBJ1-4
d_gene: NA
v_gene: TRBV15

CDR3aa: CASSRTGQETQYF
CDR3nt: TGCGCCAGCAGCCGGACAGGCCAAGAGACCCAGTACTTC
abundance: NA
j_gene: TRBJ2-5
d_gene: TRBD1
v_gene: TRBV5-1

CDR3aa: CASRRGQAETQYF
CDR3nt: TGTGCCAGCAGGAGGGGACAGGCAGAGACCCAGTACTTC
abundance: few
j_gene: TRBJ2-5
d_gene: TRBD1
v_gene: TRBV11-2

CDR3aa: CAWSVPVRGNTEAFF
CDR3nt: TGTGCCTGGAGTGTACCGGTGAGGGGGAACACTGAAGCTTTCTTT
abundance: few
j_gene: TRBJ1-1
d_gene: NA
v_gene: TRBV30

CDR3aa: CASSPNNRVGNQPQHF
CDR3nt: TGTGCCAGCTCACCTAATAACAGGGTGGGGAATCAGCCCCAGCATTTT
abundance: NA
j_gene: TRBJ1-5
d_gene: NA
v_gene: TRBV18

CDR3aa: CASSFRDTGSWPQHF
CDR3nt: TGTGCCAGCAGCTTCCGGGACACTGGTTCGTGGCCCCAGCATTTT
abundance: NA
j_gene: TRBJ1-5
d_gene: NA
v_gene: TRBV7-8

CDR3aa: CASSLIWDLEETQYF
CDR3nt: TGTGCCAGCAGCTTAATATGGGACCTTGAGGAGACCCAGTACTTC
abundance: NA
j_gene: TRBJ2-5
d_gene: NA
v_gene: TRBV7-2

CDR3aa: CASSLSQARADTQYF
CDR3nt: TGTGCCAGCAGCTTGTCACAGGCCAGGGCAGATACGCAGTATTTT
abundance: NA
j_gene: TRBJ2-3
d_gene: NA
v_gene: TRBV7-9

CDR3aa: CASWFGYAGELFF
CDR3nt: TGTGCCAGCTGGTTTGGCTACGCCGGGGAGCTGTTTTTT
abundance: many
j_gene: TRBJ2-2
d_gene: NA
v_gene: TRBV2

CDR3aa: CASSQRLTGTDTQYF
CDR3nt: TGTGCCAGCAGTCAGAGACTCACGGGCACAGATACGCAGTATTTT
abundance: NA
j_gene: TRBJ2-3
d_gene: NA
v_gene: TRBV6-5

CDR3aa: CASSPVKGAGEQYF
CDR3nt: TGTGCCAGCAGCCCAGTAAAGGGAGCGGGCGAGCAGTACTTC
abundance: NA
j_gene: TRBJ2-7
d_gene: NA
v_gene: TRBV7-8

CDR3aa: CASSLGSGRNAEAFF
CDR3nt: TGCGCCAGCAGCTTGGGCTCAGGACGAAACGCTGAAGCTTTCTTT
abundance: NA
j_gene: TRBJ1-1
d_gene: NA
v_gene: TRBV5-1

CDR3aa: CASTIGNGRDTQYF
CDR3nt: TGTGCCAGCACCATAGGGAACGGAAGAGATACGCAGTATTTT
abundance: few
j_gene: TRBJ2-3
d_gene: NA
v_gene: TRBV21-1

CDR3aa: CASSLAEGTGYTF
CDR3nt: TGTGCCAGCAGCTTAGCCGAGGGTACTGGCTACACCTTC
abundance: NA
j_gene: TRBJ1-2
d_gene: NA
v_gene: TRBV7-9

CDR3aa: CSVETDHFEADTQYF
CDR3nt: TGCAGCGTTGAGACGGACCACTTCGAGGCAGATACGCAGTATTTT
abundance: NA
j_gene: TRBJ2-3
d_gene: NA
v_gene: TRBV29-1

CDR3aa: CASSPRTGSQPQHF
CDR3nt: TGTGCCAGCAGTCCCCGGACAGGGAGTCAGCCCCAGCATTTT
abundance: few
j_gene: TRBJ1-5
d_gene: TRBD1
v_gene: TRBV2

CDR3aa: CAWSSVREQYF
CDR3nt: TGTGCCTGGAGTTCGGTTCGGGAGCAGTACTTC
abundance: NA
j_gene: TRBJ2-7
d_gene: NA
v_gene: TRBV30

CDR3aa: CASSPEQGLNTGELFF
CDR3nt: TGTGCCAGCAGTCCTGAACAGGGCTTGAACACCGGGGAGCTGTTTTTT
abundance: once
j_gene: TRBJ2-2
d_gene: NA
v_gene: TRBV27

CDR3aa: CAWSGLYYGYTF
CDR3nt: TGTGCCTGGAGTGGACTATACTATGGCTACACCTTC
abundance: few
j_gene: TRBJ1-2
d_gene: NA
v_gene: TRBV30

CDR3aa: CASSPFVSGSEQFF
CDR3nt: TGTGCCAGCTCACCATTCGTTTCCGGAAGTGAGCAGTTCTTC
abundance: NA
j_gene: TRBJ2-1
d_gene: NA
v_gene: TRBV18

CDR3aa: CASSLAFGTGTYEQYF
CDR3nt: TGTGCCAGCAGCTTGGCGTTCGGGACAGGGACCTACGAGCAGTACTTC
abundance: few
j_gene: TRBJ2-7
d_gene: TRBD1
v_gene: TRBV5-6

CDR3aa: CASSSGSYGYTF
CDR3nt: TGTGCCAGCAGTTCCGGGTCCTATGGCTACACCTTC
abundance: NA
j_gene: TRBJ1-2
d_gene: NA
v_gene: TRBV28

CDR3aa: CASSDHGTVQETQYF
CDR3nt: TGTGCCAGCAGTGACCACGGGACAGTACAAGAGACCCAGTACTTC
abundance: NA
j_gene: TRBJ2-5
d_gene: TRBD1
v_gene: TRBV2

CDR3aa: CASRLQGSSYNEQFF
CDR3nt: TGTGCCAGCAGGCTACAGGGGAGCTCCTACAATGAGCAGTTCTTC
abundance: NA
j_gene: TRBJ2-1
d_gene: TRBD1
v_gene: TRBV2

CDR3aa: CAKGELNTEAFF
CDR3nt: TGTGCCAAGGGGGAGCTGAACACTGAAGCTTTCTTT
abundance: few
j_gene: TRBJ1-1
d_gene: NA
v_gene: TRBV7-9

CDR3aa: CSVCGLVGNTEAFF
CDR3nt: TGCAGCGTTTGTGGATTAGTAGGGAACACTGAAGCTTTCTTT
abundance: NA
j_gene: TRBJ1-1
d_gene: NA
v_gene: TRBV29-1

CDR3aa: CAWSRDFNQPQHF
CDR3nt: TGTGCCTGGAGCCGGGACTTCAATCAGCCCCAGCATTTT
abundance: NA
j_gene: TRBJ1-5
d_gene: NA
v_gene: TRBV30

CDR3aa: CASSFWDRGQNYGYTF
CDR3nt: TGTGCCAGCAGTTTCTGGGACAGGGGGCAAAACTATGGCTACACCTTC
abundance: NA
j_gene: TRBJ1-2
d_gene: TRBD1
v_gene: TRBV27

CDR3aa: CAWSVAPGHEQYF
CDR3nt: TGTGCCTGGAGTGTAGCTCCGGGACACGAGCAGTACTTC
abundance: NA
j_gene: TRBJ2-7
d_gene: NA
v_gene: TRBV30

CDR3aa: CASSLYGGLATGSDTQYF
CDR3nt: TGCGCCAGCAGCCTCTACGGTGGACTAGCAACGGGATCAGATACGCAGTATTTT
abundance: few
j_gene: TRBJ2-3
d_gene: TRBD2
v_gene: TRBV5-1

CDR3aa: CSVGGGNTPYEQYF
CDR3nt: TGCAGCGTAGGAGGGGGAAATACTCCGTACGAGCAGTACTTC
abundance: few
j_gene: TRBJ2-7
d_gene: NA
v_gene: TRBV29-1